The present T cell receptor beta chain was sequenced within a study of a mutant IDH1 vaccine in newly diagnosed glioma (dated by TCRdb to the early 2020s). Study-level background: Vaccination started 4-6 weeks after radiotherapy alone, or was given together with temozolomide cycles in the groups whose treatment included chemotherapy. Of the roughly 30 treated patients, approximately 62% were male and roughly 38% were female, and a mean age of roughly 41 years was recorded. Prior to enrollment, patients had been given standard therapy consisting of radiotherapy alone, temozolomide alone, or radiochemotherapy with temozolomide, with the combination given to most patients. Peripheral blood samples were drawn at six visits, namely V03 (baseline), V05, V07, V10, V12 and V13. Visit V12 was the week-35 safety follow-up and visit V13 was the week-47 end of study. Longitudinal TCRB deep sequencing was done for 25 to 30 treated patients, wherever samples were available for exploratory analyses. Beyond this particular receptor, the publication reports: Pseudoprogression appeared unrelated to alterations in the top peripheral T cell clonotypes detected by TCRB sequencing. According to the authors, sample limitations meant that analyses of patient blood samples could not be reproduced. Immune responses induced by the vaccine were seen in roughly 95% of patients across multiple MHC alleles. Selection of PBMC samples for TCRB deep sequencing was based on availability.

The CDR3 numbers 15 residues from cysteine through phenylalanine. Only the CDR3 part of the read is kept: 45 bases, read in frame from the first base. CDR1 and CDR2 were assigned from the germline V gene as KGHSY and FQNENV. The junction shows trimming of 6 bases on V and 4 bases on J, and the gene matches do not reach 8 bases of it. In light of the paper, this sample's time point label describes: week 47, end of study. Each vaccine dose was 300 ug of a 20-mer mutant IDH1 peptide in Montanide, given subcutaneously with topical imiquimod. Across visits V03 through V10, patients got a total of eight vaccinations, given in weeks 1, 3, 5, 7, 11, 15, 19 and 23. Donors had newly diagnosed WHO grade 3 or 4 IDH1-mutant astrocytomas with loss of nuclear ATRX. The samples were drawn from NOA16, a multicentre, single-arm, open-label phase I trial in Germany that tested a mutant IDH1 peptide vaccine in humans for the first time. Genomic DNA for TCRB sequencing was isolated from EDTA blood with the DNeasy Blood and Tissue Kit.

As for this clone: It lacks a known antigen. Per-base quality was not reported, and no clone a single base away is much larger than it.

The method behind the library was the immunoSEQ multiplex PCR assay. Rearranged TCR beta chain sequences were amplified with the hsTCRB Kit following the manufacturer's protocol. An Illumina MiSeq was used to sequence the TCRB libraries. In the original analysis: Demultiplexing, trimming and gene mapping were performed with the kit vendor's proprietary platform. TCRdb obtained this table from immuneACCESS and retained in-frame rearrangements with V and J assigned. These tables miss some clones; where compared with another copy, unresolved V genes account for less than half of the shortfall, and the remainder is unexplained. D and trimming were read from the DNA, whereas the V and J calls and clone size are those reported in that table. Within this sample are some 32,000 clones, with approximately 89% of them counted one time only. About 2.3% of the sample is held by the ten biggest clonotypes.

The chain uses TRBV16 and TRBJ1-4, and 7 junctional nucleotides match TRBD1. The sequence was obtained from a man aged 35-49 years with glioma. This material consisted of PBMCs, taken from a glioma patient whose treatment included an IDH1 peptide vaccine. Here the CDR3 is given as CASSRTGDGNEKLFF. In nucleotides, the sequence is TGTGCCAGCAGTCGAACAGGGGATGGTAATGAAAAACTGTTTTTT.